This note documents a single T cell receptor (beta chain) sequence. There is no known antigen for this receptor. No base quality information exists; no much larger clone differs at one position. CDR1 and CDR2 are read off the germline V gene (reference sequence) as LNHDA and SQIVND. V drops 0 bases and J drops 2 bases, leaving 10 bases in between. The CDR3 runs 15 amino acids, cysteine and phenylalanine included. Just CDR3 DNA is preserved here, 45 bases in frame from base 1. The data stem from a study of blood T cell repertoires in COVID-19 (dated by TCRdb to about 2020). Background on the whole study: Samples from collaborators originated in the United States, Italy and Spain and spanned both the acute and convalescent phases of COVID-19. Nearly every sample came with metadata listing a de-identified subject ID, COVID-19 status, age in years and sex. The material from the prospective study consisted of cDNA or gDNA derived from T cells, B-cell-depleted T cells, or PBMCs. The repertoires were released in a freely available public database meant as a resource for research on the immune response to SARS-CoV-2. The dataset comprised deeply sampled blood TCRbeta repertoires from subjects exposed to, actively infected with, or recovered from COVID-19. Samples came from the ongoing ImmuneRACE study (first 160 participants) plus 1,254 subjects from 6 global collaborators. Where available, HLA class I and class II types were obtained from metadata supplied by the sample provider rather than from assay-based typing. The study at large found these results: Clinical and demographic metadata were provided uncurated, with the amount varying by source and participant.

At one collaborating source in Seattle, patients were enrolled during active infection and were followed longitudinally through the course of disease. Each collaborating institution followed its own protocols to collect whole blood in K2EDTA tubes. For TCRbeta analysis, collaborators shipped samples as frozen whole blood, isolated PBMCs, or DNA extracted from either of those sample types. TCRbeta CDR3 regions were amplified from genomic DNA using the immunoSEQ Assay, a bias-controlled multiplex PCR. The original pipeline was this. Nucleated cell counts per sample were estimated from amplification of reference gene primers within the assay. To quantify the absolute abundance of each unique TCRbeta CDR3 rearrangement, sequence reads were collapsed and filtered. For each sample, productive Simpson clonality was calculated by taking the square root of Simpson's diversity index across productive rearrangements. TCRdb retrieved this table from immuneACCESS and kept in-frame rearrangements only. Not all clones are present; in checked studies, unresolved V genes account for under half, and no reason is known for the remainder. V and J calls and clone size are those listed in that table; D and trimming were worked out from the DNA. The sample has about 210,000 clones on record, around four fifths of them singletons. The ten biggest clones cover about 4.8% of the sample.

The sequence was collected from a woman aged 70-85 years with COVID-19, enrolled during active disease. The chain is made from TRBV19 and TRBJ1-1; the D gene identity is not certain. The specimen was peripheral blood. The CDR3 reads CASSIEGGINTEAFF. The nucleotide sequence is given as TGTGCCAGTAGTATAGAAGGAGGGATTAACACTGAAGCTTTCTTT.